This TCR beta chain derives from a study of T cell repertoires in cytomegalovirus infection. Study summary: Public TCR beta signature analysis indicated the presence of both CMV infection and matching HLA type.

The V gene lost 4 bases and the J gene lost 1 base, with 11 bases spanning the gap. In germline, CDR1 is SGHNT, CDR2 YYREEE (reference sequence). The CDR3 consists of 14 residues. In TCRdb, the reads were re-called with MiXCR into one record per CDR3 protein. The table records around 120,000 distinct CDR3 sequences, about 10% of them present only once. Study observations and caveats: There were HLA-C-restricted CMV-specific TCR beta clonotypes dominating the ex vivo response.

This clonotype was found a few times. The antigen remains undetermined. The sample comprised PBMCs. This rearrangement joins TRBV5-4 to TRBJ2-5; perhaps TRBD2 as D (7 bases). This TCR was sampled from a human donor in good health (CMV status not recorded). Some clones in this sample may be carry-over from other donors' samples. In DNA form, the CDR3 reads TGTGCCAGCAGCGAGGGGGGGAGCCAAGAGACCCAGTACTTC. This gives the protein CASSEGGSQETQYF.